This is a list of T cell receptor beta chains from one sample in a study of graft-versus-host responses after intestinal transplantation. Some clones are missing from TCRdb's copy, which holds only in-frame ones; the method was immunoSEQ multiplex PCR. The sample carries some 110,000 clones, more than 75% recorded once. Antigens for these TCRs are unknown. The sample here was unstimulated CD4+ T cells sorted from spleen or lymph node cells, taken before intestinal transplant. These receptors originate from a human donor who received an intestinal transplant. Both conserved end residues are trimmed from each CDR3. A D gene is named only where the DNA matches it firmly. Not every row has a clone size; where given, it reads once, few, many or a size class.

j_call clone_size cdr3_length v_call d_call cdr3_aa
TRBJ2-7 NA 14 TRBV9 TRBD2 ASSLTGLAGPYEQY
TRBJ1-5 NA 15 TRBV2 TRBD1 ASTSGQGGYSNQPQH
TRBJ2-7 NA 13 TRBV5-5 NA ASSLYGQPLYEQY
TRBJ2-7 NA 12 TRBV6-6 TRBD2 ASSPTSVTYEQY
TRBJ1-5 NA 15 TRBV19 TRBD1 ASSRGQGIMENQPQH
TRBJ2-7 NA 11 TRBV7-3 TRBD2 ASSLGRAYEQY
TRBJ1-4 few 9 TRBV28 NA ASNGREKLF
TRBJ2-1 NA 13 TRBV6-5 TRBD2 ASSYSGTIYNEQF
TRBJ2-7 once 13 TRBV6-1 NA ASSERGQGNYEQY
TRBJ1-1 NA 11 TRBV5-6 NA ASSFLLNTEAF
TRBJ1-2 NA 11 TRBV7-9 NA ASSFGDRNGYT
TRBJ1-6 NA 14 TRBV27 TRBD1 ASSLSRQGLNSPLH
TRBJ1-5 NA 11 TRBV6-6 TRBD1 ATTDRESQPQH
TRBJ1-1 NA 14 TRBV18 TRBD1 ASSPDRATLNTEAF
TRBJ2-5 NA 12 TRBV5-1 TRBD2 ASTGGGGKETQY
TRBJ1-2 once 13 TRBV6-5 NA ASSQTRTAPYGYT
TRBJ2-5 NA 13 TRBV7-6 TRBD1 ASRDDREPDRTQY